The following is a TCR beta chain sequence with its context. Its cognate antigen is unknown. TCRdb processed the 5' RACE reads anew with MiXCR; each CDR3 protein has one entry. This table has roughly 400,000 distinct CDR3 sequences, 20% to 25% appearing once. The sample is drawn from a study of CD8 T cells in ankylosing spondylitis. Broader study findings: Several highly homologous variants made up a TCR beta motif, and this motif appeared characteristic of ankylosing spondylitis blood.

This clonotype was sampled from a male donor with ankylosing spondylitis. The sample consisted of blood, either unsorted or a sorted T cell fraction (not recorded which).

CDR3 nucleotides: TGCAGCGTTGCGACAGTAAGCACAGATACGCAGTATTTT. This encodes CSVATVSTDTQYF. This chain connects TRBV29-1 to TRBJ2-3, with D possibly TRBD1 on 5 matching bases. CDR1 and CDR2 (germline): SQVTM, ANQGSEA. V lost 4 bases and J 0 bases, leaving 8 bases between the germline ends. There are 13 residues in the CDR3.